This entry describes one T cell receptor (beta chain). The authors ran a second PCR of roughly 6 to 11 cycles using a sample-barcoded 5' primer and a J-beta primer mix. TCRdb recomputed calls from the 5' RACE reads with MiXCR, one row per CDR3 protein. Here the sample spans fewer than 950,000 distinct CDR3 sequences, roughly 53% being singletons. Around 9 milliliters of peripheral blood were drawn from each donor into EDTA-treated tubes. This entry belongs to a study of blood T cells in healthy people across ages. Germline V lookup: CDR1 MDHEN, CDR2 SYDVKM. CDR3 length equals 16 residues. V trimming: 5 bases; J trimming: 7 bases; junction bases outside the gene matches: 14.

This TCR was recovered from a man older than 75 in good health. The source material was blood. The chain employs TRBV28 and TRBJ2-7; 10 bases line up with TRBD2. CDR3 amino acids: CASSLTLAGAPWEQYF. CDR3 sequence (DNA): TGTGCCAGCAGTCTCACGCTAGCGGGAGCCCCCTGGGAGCAGTACTTC. The variable domain in full, completed from reference TRBV28 and TRBJ2-7, reads DVKVTQSSRYLVKRTGEKVFLECVQDMDHENMFWYRQDPGLGLRLIYFSYDVKMKEKGDIPEGYSVSREKKERFSLILESASTNQTSMYLCASSLTLAGAPWEQYFGPGTRLTVT.